Shown below are 5 T cell receptor beta chains from a single sample sequenced in a study of T-cell memory formation after mild COVID-19. TCRdb used MiXCR to reprocess the 5' RACE reads, holding one entry per CDR3 protein. Of some 62,000 distinct CDR3 sequences listed, 9.3% are singletons. Material: PBMCs or a T cell subset sorted from them (not recorded which). All receptors come from a young man who had mild COVID-19 (a few samples of this study predate the infection). Cell type and time point are not known.

This clonotype has more than one count but fewer than ten. The V gene is TRBV7-3, the J gene TRBJ1-6, with D perhaps TRBD1 (5 bases). V shed 2 bases and J shed 11 bases, with 16 bases lying between them. The CDR3 spans 15 residues. Germline lookup yields CDR1 SGHTA and CDR2 FQGTGA. In DNA, the CDR3 is TGTGCCAGCAGCTTAGTCGGGGGAGAAGGGACACCCCTCCACTTT. It encodes CASSLVGGEGTPLHF.

In this sample, this clonotype turned up many times. The rearrangement uses TRBV12-3 or TRBV12-4 and TRBJ2-7, with 12 bases that match TRBD1. This CDR3 region has 15 residues. V shed 5 bases, J shed 7 bases, and the junction held 9 bases outside the gene matches. CDR3 residues: CASSPGTGGAGEQYF. The CDR3 DNA sequence: TGTGCCAGCAGTCCTGGGACAGGGGGCGCGGGGGAGCAGTACTTC.

V and J are TRBV5-1 and TRBJ2-2; D is perhaps TRBD2 (5 bases). CDR1 and CDR2 from the germline V gene are SGHRS and YFSETQ. V lost 0 bases, J lost 6 bases, and 12 bases lay in between. The CDR3 is made up of 15 amino acids. CDR3 residues: CASSLASGGPGELFF. CDR3 coding DNA: TGCGCCAGCAGCTTGGCCTCAGGCGGGCCCGGGGAGCTGTTTTTT.

This clonotype has at least ten counts. J is TRBJ2-3 and V is TRBV5-6; tentatively, D is TRBD1 (6 bases). Trimming pared 0 bases from V and 1 base from J, leaving 12 bases between. Germline assignment: CDR1 SGHDT and CDR2 YYEEEE. The CDR3 runs 16 residues. As DNA, the CDR3 is TGTGCCAGCAGCTTGGATATGGGACACCGCACAGATACGCAGTATTTT. Translated: CASSLDMGHRTDTQYF. Using reference TRBV5-6 and TRBJ2-3 for the parts outside the CDR3, the full variable domain is DAGVTQSPTHLIKTRGQQVTLRCSPKSGHDTVSWYQQALGQGPQFIFQYYEEEERQRGNFPDRFSGHQFPNYSSELNVNALLLGDSALYLCASSLDMGHRTDTQYFGPGTRLTVL.

V is TRBV12-3 or TRBV12-4 and J is TRBJ1-5, with 7 bases that match TRBD1. CDR3 length equals 14 residues. The ends lost 6 bases at V and 2 bases at J; junction bases unmatched: 4. CDR3 sequence (DNA): TGTGCCAGCAGGACCGGGACAGGCAATCAGCCCCAGCATTTT. Protein sequence: CASRTGTGNQPQHF.